Below, 14 T cell receptor beta chains from the same sample are listed, as sequenced in a study of CD8 T cells in Susac syndrome. Random-hexamer reverse transcription was applied to roughly 0.5 to 1 ug RNA. In TCRdb, the immunoSEQ multiplex PCR reads were re-called with MiXCR into one record per CDR3 protein. The repertoire holds some 150,000 distinct CDR3 sequences, with about 94% as singletons. The specimen was CD8+ T cells from PBMCs. The receptors shown here come from a human donor with multiple sclerosis.

This clonotype was found once. The chain recombines TRBV3-1 with TRBJ2-3, with 8 bases that match TRBD2. CDR1 is LGHDT, CDR2 YNNKEL, per germline (reference sequence). With 4 bases clipped from V and 3 bases from J, the junction kept 12 bases outside the gene matches. The CDR3 has 17 residues. The CDR3 is CASSLAPSGGGTDTQYF. CDR3 sequence (DNA): TGTGCCAGCAGCCTAGCCCCCAGCGGGGGAGGGACAGATACGCAGTATTTT.

The chain uses TRBV5-1 and TRBJ1-1, with no clear D. The V gene's germline CDR1 is SGHRS and CDR2 YFSETQ. The length of the CDR3 is 14 residues. Trimming took 7 bases from V and 1 from J, leaving 14 bases between them. The CDR3 region has the DNA TGCGCCAGCTCCGGGCGGCGAAGGAACACTGAAGCTTTCTTT. This gives the protein CASSGRRRNTEAFF.

V gene TRBV6-2 or TRBV6-3 combines with J gene TRBJ1-2; D might be TRBD1 (6 bases). Germline lookup yields CDR1 MNHEY and CDR2 SVGEGT. The CDR3 is made up of 14 amino acids. V lost 6 bases, J lost 8 bases, and 19 bases lay in between. The DNA for the CDR3 is TGTGCCAGCAGATCAACGCCCAGGACAGAGGGCTACACCTTC. Translation gives CASRSTPRTEGYTF.

The chain uses TRBV27 and TRBJ1-4, with a weak D call TRBD1 (5 bases). Germline V gene lookup returns CDR1 MNHEY and CDR2 SMNVEV (reference sequence). Deletions cut 1 base from V and 7 bases from J, with 13 bases between. CDR3 length: 15 amino acids. CDR3: CASSLFGAVGEKLFF. CDR3 DNA: TGTGCCAGCAGTTTATTTGGGGCGGTCGGTGAAAAACTGTTTTTT.

J is TRBJ2-7 and V is TRBV27; perhaps TRBD1 as D (6 bases). CDR1 MNHEY and CDR2 SMNVEV come from the germline V gene (reference sequence). The ends were cut back, 2 bases at V and 2 bases at J, with 13 bases in the middle. This CDR3 has 15 amino acids. The CDR3 region has the DNA TGTGCCAGCAGTTTACTCCCCGACAGGCCCTACGAGCAGTACTTC. Protein product: CASSLLPDRPYEQYF.

This chain uses TRBV30 with TRBJ2-7; no firm D call. V dropped 0 bases and J dropped 4 bases, with 7 bases sitting between them. This CDR3 region has 12 residues. The germline V gene encodes CDR1 GTSNPN and CDR2 SVGIG (reference sequence). DNA for the CDR3: TGTGCCTGGAGTGTATCCGTGTACGAGCAGTACTTC. This sequence encodes CAWSVSVYEQYF.

This clonotype appeared a single time. The J gene is TRBJ1-2, the V gene TRBV20-1; tentative D call: TRBD1 (5 bases). This CDR3 comprises 15 residues. V was shortened by 1 base and J by 4 bases, with 16 bases between the two germline ends. Germline V gene sequence: CDR1 DFQATT, CDR2 SNEGSKA (reference sequence). CDR3 amino acids: CSARVARGTGYGYTF. The DNA for the CDR3 is TGCAGTGCTAGAGTAGCCCGGGGGACCGGCTATGGCTACACCTTC.

The rearrangement uses TRBV13 and TRBJ2-7, with D possibly TRBD1 on 6 matching bases. Trimming stripped 5 bases from V and 3 bases from J, with 11 bases between. Per the germline V gene, CDR1 is PRHDT and CDR2 is FYEKMQ (reference sequence). The CDR3 length is 13 residues. DNA of the CDR3: TGTGCCAGCAGCCAGACAGGTGACTACGAGCAGTACTTC. Its translation: CASSQTGDYEQYF.

The rearrangement links TRBV28 to TRBJ2-5, with 8 nucleotides matching TRBD1. The J segment lost 3 bases and the V segment lost 4 bases, leaving 4 bases of the junction unmatched. CDR3 length: 14 residues. Germline CDR1 and CDR2: MDHEN and SYDVKM. The CDR3 DNA reads as TGTGCCAGCAGTTGGGGACAGGCAGAAGAGACCCAGTACTTC. Protein: CASSWGQAEETQYF.

The chain uses TRBV15 and TRBJ1-6; D might be TRBD1 (5 bases). Germline CDR1 reads LNHNV; CDR2 reads YYDKDF (reference sequence). Between the trimmed V and J ends, which lost 2 bases and 8 bases, there was a span of 16 bases. This CDR3 has 16 residues. The CDR3, as DNA: TGTGCCACCAGCAGACCCGGGGGTGGTCGGGATTCACCCCTCCACTTT. It is translated as CATSRPGGGRDSPLHF.

This chain uses TRBV15 with TRBJ2-1; 8 bases fit TRBD2. The V segment lost 3 bases and the J segment 10 bases; nucleotides outside the gene matches: 17. Germline loops: CDR1 LNHNV, CDR2 YYDKDF (reference sequence). The CDR3 is made up of 17 amino acids. The CDR3 DNA sequence: TGTGCCACCAGCAGGGCCCGGAGGAGCGGGGGATCGGGAGAGCAGTTCTTC. Translating it yields CATSRARRSGGSGEQFF.

V is TRBV5-1 and J is TRBJ1-1; D is unclear. V gave up 5 bases and J gave up 4 bases, with 21 bases separating them. This CDR3 is 16 amino acids long. Germline V gene sequence: CDR1 SGHRS, CDR2 YFSETQ. This chain's CDR3 is CASSPGGPPGRTEAFF. DNA of the CDR3: TGCGCCAGCAGTCCCGGCGGGCCACCCGGCCGCACTGAAGCTTTCTTT.

This clonotype was seen once. This chain joins TRBV29-1 and TRBJ2-7, with D unresolved. CDR1 and CDR2 (germline): SQVTM, ANQGSEA. The CDR3 is 17 residues long. V lost 2 bases to trimming and J lost 6 bases, with 26 bases between them. The CDR3: CSVESPIDTPSDSEQYF. CDR3 bases: TGCAGCGTTGAATCCCCGATTGATACGCCCTCCGACTCCGAGCAGTACTTC.

This clonotype was counted a single time. The chain links TRBV12-5 to TRBJ2-7; TRBD1 matches at 8 bases. In germline, CDR1 is LGHNT, CDR2 FRNRAP. V shed 6 bases, J shed 4 bases, and the junction held 20 bases outside the gene matches. The CDR3 covers 18 residues. CDR3: CASGRYPPLDRAVYEQYF. CDR3 sequence (DNA): TGTGCTAGTGGCCGCTACCCCCCATTGGACAGGGCCGTATACGAGCAGTACTTC. The full variable domain, completed using reference TRBV12-5 and TRBJ2-7, is DARVTQTPRHKVTEMGQEVTMRCQPILGHNTVFWYRQTMMQGLELLAYFRNRAPLDDSGMPKDRFSAEMPDATLATLKIQPSEPRDSAVYFCASGRYPPLDRAVYEQYFGPGTRLTVT.